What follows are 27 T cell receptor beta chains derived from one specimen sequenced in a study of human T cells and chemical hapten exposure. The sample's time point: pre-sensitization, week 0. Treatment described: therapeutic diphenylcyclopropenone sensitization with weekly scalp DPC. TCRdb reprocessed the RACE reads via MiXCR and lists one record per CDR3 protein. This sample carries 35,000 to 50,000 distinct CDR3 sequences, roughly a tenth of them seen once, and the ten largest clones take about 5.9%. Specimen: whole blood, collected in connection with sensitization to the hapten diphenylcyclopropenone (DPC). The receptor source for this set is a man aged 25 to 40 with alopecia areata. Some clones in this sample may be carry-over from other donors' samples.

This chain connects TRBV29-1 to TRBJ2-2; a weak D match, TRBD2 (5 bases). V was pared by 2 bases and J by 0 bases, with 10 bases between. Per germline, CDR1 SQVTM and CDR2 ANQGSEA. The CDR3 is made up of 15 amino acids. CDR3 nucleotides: TGCAGCGTTGAAAGCGGCACCGCGAACACCGGGGAGCTGTTTTTT. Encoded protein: CSVESGTANTGELFF.

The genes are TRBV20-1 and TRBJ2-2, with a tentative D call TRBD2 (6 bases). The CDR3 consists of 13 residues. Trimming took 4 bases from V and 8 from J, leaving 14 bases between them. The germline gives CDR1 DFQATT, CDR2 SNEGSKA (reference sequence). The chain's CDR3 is CSATPGVSGELFF. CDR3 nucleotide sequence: TGCAGTGCTACACCGGGGGTCTCAGGGGAGCTGTTTTTT.

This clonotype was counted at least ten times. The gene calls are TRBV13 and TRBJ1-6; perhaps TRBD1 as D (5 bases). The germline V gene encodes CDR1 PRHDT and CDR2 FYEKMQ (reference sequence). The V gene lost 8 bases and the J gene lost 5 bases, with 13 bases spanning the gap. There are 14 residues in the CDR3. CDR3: CASLRAGNNSPLHF. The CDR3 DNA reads TGTGCCAGCTTACGGGCAGGGAATAATTCACCCCTCCACTTT.

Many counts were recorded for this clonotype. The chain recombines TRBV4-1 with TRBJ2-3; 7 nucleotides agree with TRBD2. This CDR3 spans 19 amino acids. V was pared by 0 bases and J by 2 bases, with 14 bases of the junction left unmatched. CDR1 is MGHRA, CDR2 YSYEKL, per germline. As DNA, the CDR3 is TGCGCCAGCAGCCAAGATGAGACGGGAGGAGGGGCTCCCACAGATACGCAGTATTTT. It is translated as CASSQDETGGGAPTDTQYF.

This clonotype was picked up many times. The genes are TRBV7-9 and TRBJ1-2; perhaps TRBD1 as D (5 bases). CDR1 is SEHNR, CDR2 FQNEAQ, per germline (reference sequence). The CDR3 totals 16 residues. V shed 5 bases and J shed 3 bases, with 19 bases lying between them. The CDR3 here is CASSPTGGQGYYGYTF. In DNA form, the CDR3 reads TGTGCCAGCAGCCCCACTGGCGGACAAGGCTACTATGGCTACACCTTC.

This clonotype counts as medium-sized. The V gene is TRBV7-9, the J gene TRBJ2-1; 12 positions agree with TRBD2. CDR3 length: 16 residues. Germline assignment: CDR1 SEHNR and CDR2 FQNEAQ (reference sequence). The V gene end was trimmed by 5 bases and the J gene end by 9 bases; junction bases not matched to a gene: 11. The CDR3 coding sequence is TGTGCCAGCAGCCCGTCCGGGACTAGCGGGTTTGGTGAGCAGTTCTTC. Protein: CASSPSGTSGFGEQFF.

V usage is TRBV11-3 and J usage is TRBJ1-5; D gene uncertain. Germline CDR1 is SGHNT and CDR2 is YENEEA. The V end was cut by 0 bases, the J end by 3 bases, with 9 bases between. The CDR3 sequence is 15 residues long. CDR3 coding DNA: TGTGCCAGCAGCTTAGATTTACAGTACAATCAGCCCCAGCATTTT. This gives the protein CASSLDLQYNQPQHF.

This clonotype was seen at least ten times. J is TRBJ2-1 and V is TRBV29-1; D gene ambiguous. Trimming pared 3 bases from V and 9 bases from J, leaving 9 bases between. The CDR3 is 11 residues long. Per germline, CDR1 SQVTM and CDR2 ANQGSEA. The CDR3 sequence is CSVDLGSEQFF. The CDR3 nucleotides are TGCAGCGTTGATTTGGGTAGTGAGCAGTTCTTC.

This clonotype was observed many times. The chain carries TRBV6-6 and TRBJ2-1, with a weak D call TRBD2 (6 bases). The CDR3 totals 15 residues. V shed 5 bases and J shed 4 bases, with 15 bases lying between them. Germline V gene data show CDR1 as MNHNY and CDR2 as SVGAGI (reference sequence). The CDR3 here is CASSPDYRRYNEQFF. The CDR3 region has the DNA TGTGCCAGCAGTCCGGACTACCGGCGGTACAATGAGCAGTTCTTC.

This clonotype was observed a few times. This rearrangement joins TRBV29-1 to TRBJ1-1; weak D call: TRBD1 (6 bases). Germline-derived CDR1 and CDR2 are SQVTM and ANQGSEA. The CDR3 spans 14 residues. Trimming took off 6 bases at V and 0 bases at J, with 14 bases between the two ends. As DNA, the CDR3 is TGCAGCGTATTTGGGGGCGCAATGAACACTGAAGCTTTCTTT. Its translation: CSVFGGAMNTEAFF. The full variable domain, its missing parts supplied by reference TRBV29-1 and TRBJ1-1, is SAVISQKPSRDICQRGTSLTIQCQVDSQVTMMFWYRQQPGQSLTLIATANQGSEATYESGFVIDKFPISRPNLTFSTLTVSNMSPEDSSIYLCSVFGGAMNTEAFFGQGTRLTVV.

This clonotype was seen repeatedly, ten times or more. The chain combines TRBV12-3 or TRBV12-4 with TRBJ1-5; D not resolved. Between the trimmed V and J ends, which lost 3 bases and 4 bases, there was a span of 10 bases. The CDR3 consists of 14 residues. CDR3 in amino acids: CASSLRRPNQPQHF. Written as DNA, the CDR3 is TGTGCCAGCAGTTTGCGCAGGCCAAATCAGCCCCAGCATTTT.

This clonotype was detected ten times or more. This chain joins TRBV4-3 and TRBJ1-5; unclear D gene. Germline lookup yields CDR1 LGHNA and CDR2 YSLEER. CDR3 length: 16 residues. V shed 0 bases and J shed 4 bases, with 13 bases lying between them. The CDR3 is CASSQELGRGNQPQHF. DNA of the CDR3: TGCGCCAGCAGCCAAGAACTAGGACGGGGAAATCAGCCCCAGCATTTT.

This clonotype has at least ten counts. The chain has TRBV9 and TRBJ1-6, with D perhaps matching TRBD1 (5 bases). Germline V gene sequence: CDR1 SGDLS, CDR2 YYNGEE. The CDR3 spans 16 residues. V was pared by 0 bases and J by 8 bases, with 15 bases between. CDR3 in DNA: TGTGCCAGCAGCGTAGCTCCAGGGTCTGGAGATTCACCCCTCCACTTT. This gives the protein CASSVAPGSGDSPLHF. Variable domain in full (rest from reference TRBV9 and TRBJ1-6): DSGVTQTPKHLITATGQRVTLRCSPRSGDLSVYWYQQSLDQGLQFLIQYYNGEERAKGNILERFSAQQFPDLHSELNLSSLELGDSALYFCASSVAPGSGDSPLHFGNGTRLTVT.

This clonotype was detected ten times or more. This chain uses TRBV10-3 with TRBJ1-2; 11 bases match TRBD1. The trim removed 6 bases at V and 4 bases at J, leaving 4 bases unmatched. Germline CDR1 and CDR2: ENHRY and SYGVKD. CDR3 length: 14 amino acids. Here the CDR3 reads CAIRLGQGAYGYTF. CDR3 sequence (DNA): TGTGCCATCAGGCTCGGACAGGGGGCCTATGGCTACACCTTC.

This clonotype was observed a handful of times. Written as DNA, the CDR3 is TGTGCCAGCAGCCCGCGACTAGCGGGGGGCTGGAATGAGCAGTTCTTC. Amino acids: CASSPRLAGGWNEQFF. This sequence joins TRBV11-2 and TRBJ2-1, with TRBD2 matching over 13 bases. CDR1 and CDR2 (germline): SGHAT, FQNNGV. Unmatched junction bases numbered 8, after V lost 5 bases and J lost 7 bases. CDR3 size: 16 residues. Together with reference TRBV11-2 and TRBJ2-1, the CDR3 gives the full variable domain: EAGVAQSPRYKIIEKRQSVAFWCNPISGHATLYWYQQILGQGPKLLIQFQNNGVVDDSQLPKDRFSAERLKGVDSTLKIQPAKLEDSAVYLCASSPRLAGGWNEQFFGPGTRLTVL.

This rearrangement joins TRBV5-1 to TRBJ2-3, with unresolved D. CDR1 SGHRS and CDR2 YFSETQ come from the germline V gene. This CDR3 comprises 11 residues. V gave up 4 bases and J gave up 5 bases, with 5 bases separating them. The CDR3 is CASSLRDTQYF. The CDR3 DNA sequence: TGCGCCAGCAGCCTTAGAGATACGCAGTATTTT. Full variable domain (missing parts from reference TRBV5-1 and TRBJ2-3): KAGVTQTPRYLIKTRGQQVTLSCSPISGHRSVSWYQQTPGQGLQFLFEYFSETQRNKGNFPGRFSGRQFSNSRSEMNVSTLELGDSALYLCASSLRDTQYFGPGTRLTVL.

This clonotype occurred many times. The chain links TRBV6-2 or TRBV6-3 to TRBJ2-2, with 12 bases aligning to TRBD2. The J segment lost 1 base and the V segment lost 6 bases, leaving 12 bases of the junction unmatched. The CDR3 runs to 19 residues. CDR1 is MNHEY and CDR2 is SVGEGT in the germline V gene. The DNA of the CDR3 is TGTGCCAGCAGCTACACGAGGCCGGGACTAGCGGGGAACACCGGGGAGCTGTTTTTT. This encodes CASSYTRPGLAGNTGELFF.

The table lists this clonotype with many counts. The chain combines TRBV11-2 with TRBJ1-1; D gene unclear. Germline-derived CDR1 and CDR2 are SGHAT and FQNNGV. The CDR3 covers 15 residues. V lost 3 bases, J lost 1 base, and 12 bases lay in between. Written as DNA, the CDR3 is TGTGCCAGCAGCTTCTCAGATGGGCCGAACACTGAAGCTTTCTTT. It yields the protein CASSFSDGPNTEAFF.

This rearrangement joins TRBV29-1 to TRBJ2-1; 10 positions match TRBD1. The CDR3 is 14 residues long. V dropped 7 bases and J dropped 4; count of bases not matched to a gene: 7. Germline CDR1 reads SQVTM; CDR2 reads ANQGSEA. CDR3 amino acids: CSGWDRGFYNEQFF. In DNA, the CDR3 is TGCAGCGGGTGGGACAGGGGCTTTTACAATGAGCAGTTCTTC.

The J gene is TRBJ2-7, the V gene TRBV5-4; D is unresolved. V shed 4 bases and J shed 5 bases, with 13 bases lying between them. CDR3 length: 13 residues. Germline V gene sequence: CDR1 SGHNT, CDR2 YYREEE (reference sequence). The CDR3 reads CASSHPRTHEQYV. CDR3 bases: TGTGCCAGCAGCCACCCCCGGACCCACGAGCAGTACGTC.

CDR3 coding DNA: TGTGCCAGCAGATCGGGGCCCACCACTGAAGCTTTCTTT. It specifies CASRSGPTTEAFF. The J gene is TRBJ1-1, the V gene TRBV2, with D perhaps matching TRBD1 (5 bases). V dropped 6 bases and J dropped 4 bases, with 12 bases sitting between them. Germline CDR1 and CDR2: SNHLY and FYNNEI. There are 13 residues in the CDR3.

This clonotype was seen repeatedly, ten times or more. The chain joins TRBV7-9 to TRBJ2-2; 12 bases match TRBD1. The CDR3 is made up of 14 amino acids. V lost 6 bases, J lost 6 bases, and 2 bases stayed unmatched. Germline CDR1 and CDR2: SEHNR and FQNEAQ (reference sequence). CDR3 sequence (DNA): TGTGCCAGCAGGGGACAGGGGGCCGCCGGGGAGCTGTTTTTT. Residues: CASRGQGAAGELFF.

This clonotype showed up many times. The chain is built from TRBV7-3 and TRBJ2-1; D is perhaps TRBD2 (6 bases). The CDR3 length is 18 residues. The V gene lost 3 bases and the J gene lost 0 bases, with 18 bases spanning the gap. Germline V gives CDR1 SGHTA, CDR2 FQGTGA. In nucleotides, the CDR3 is TGTGCCAGCAGCTTGCTTCCCCGGGGGTCGGGCTCCTACAATGAGCAGTTCTTC. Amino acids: CASSLLPRGSGSYNEQFF.

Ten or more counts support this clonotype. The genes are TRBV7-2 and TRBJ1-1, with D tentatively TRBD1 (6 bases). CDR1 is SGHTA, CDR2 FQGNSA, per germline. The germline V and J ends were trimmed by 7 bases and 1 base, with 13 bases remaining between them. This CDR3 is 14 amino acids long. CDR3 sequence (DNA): TGTGCCAGCACAACGGGACAAAAGAACACTGAAGCTTTCTTT. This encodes CASTTGQKNTEAFF.

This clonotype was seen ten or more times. As DNA, the CDR3 is TGCAGTGCTAGGGCCCTCACAGGGGCCACCGGGGAGCTGTTTTTT. This gives the protein CSARALTGATGELFF. The chain is built from TRBV20-1 and TRBJ2-2, with 7 nucleotides matching TRBD1. Trimming cost V 3 bases and J 4 bases; bases outside gene matches: 8. CDR1 is DFQATT and CDR2 is SNEGSKA in the germline V gene (reference sequence). CDR3 length: 15 amino acids.

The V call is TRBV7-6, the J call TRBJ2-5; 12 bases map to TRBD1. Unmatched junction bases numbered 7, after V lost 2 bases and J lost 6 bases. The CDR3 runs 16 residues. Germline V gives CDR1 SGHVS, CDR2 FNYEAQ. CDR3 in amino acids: CASSLSPGQGAKTQYF. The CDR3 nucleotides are TGTGCCAGCAGCTTATCCCCGGGACAGGGGGCGAAGACCCAGTACTTC.

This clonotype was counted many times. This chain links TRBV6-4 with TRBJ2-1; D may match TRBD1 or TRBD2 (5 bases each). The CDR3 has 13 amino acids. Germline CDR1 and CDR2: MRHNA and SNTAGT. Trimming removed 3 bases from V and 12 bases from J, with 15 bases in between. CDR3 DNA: TGTGCCAGCAGTGAGGGGACCGCATTGCGGCAGTTCTTC. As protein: CASSEGTALRQFF.